This T cell receptor beta chain was sequenced during a study of shared T cell receptors in the human thymus. Repertoires were generated with immunoSEQ multiplex PCR, while TCRdb's copy carries only in-frame clones and drops some. The sample includes some 640,000 clones, around 87% of them seen just once. Germline V gene sequence: CDR1 LGHNA, CDR2 YSLEER. The CDR3 has 16 residues. V was pared by 2 bases and J by 6 bases, with 4 bases of the junction left unmatched. The sample was also reused in another study, on human thymus T cells. That paper notes: Gene usage for V and J segments appeared biased in thymic and blood repertoires. Related work found strong thymic repertoire overlap between unrelated individuals.

The genes are TRBV4-3 and TRBJ2-2; 12 positions match TRBD1. This TCR came from a boy under two years old with a congenital heart defect. The specimen sequenced was thymocytes. Written as DNA, the CDR3 is TGCGCCAGCAGCCAATGGGGACAGGGGGCCGCCGGGGAGCTGTTTTTT. This sequence encodes CASSQWGQGAAGELFF.